This T cell receptor (beta chain) was sequenced during a study of somatic mutations in cytotoxic T cells in rheumatoid arthritis. Overall study context: Blood (just over 29 ml EDTA) from each patient was taken right after diagnosis, before any treatment.

Clones were read by immunoSEQ multiplex PCR, and TCRdb kept only the in-frame ones, dropping some. The table records 15,000 to 20,000 clones, approximately 84% of them present only once. Details on this clone: Its target is not known.

Germline V gene data show CDR1 as MDHEN and CDR2 as SYDVKM. The V end was cut by 5 bases, the J end by 8 bases, with 13 bases between. This CDR3 contains 13 residues. Study-level points and caveats: Within the rheumatoid arthritis patients, CD8+ clonality went up as age increased (Spearman r ≈ 0.49). The same was not true of the healthy controls. The antigen targets of the expanded CD8+ clones were unknown. Among fewer than 75 patients, several showed a largest CD8+ clone that surpassed 20% of CD8+ cells.

The sequencing sample was made of CD8+ T cells sorted from blood. This receptor was identified in an adult with rheumatoid arthritis. V is TRBV28 and J is TRBJ2-1; D tentatively fits TRBD1 or TRBD2 (6 bases each). This CDR3 reads CASSAEGVDEQFF. The CDR3 coding sequence is TGTGCCAGCAGTGCGGAGGGGGTCGATGAGCAGTTCTTC.